These 21 T cell receptor beta chains came from one sample sequenced in a study of blood T cell repertoires in COVID-19 (dated by TCRdb to about 2020). The library was built by means of the immunoSEQ multiplex PCR assay. The source is immuneACCESS, and TCRdb retained only in-frame sequences with V and J called. Part of the clones is not carried over; for the studies checked, unresolved V genes explain less than half of this, and the remainder is unexplained. Recorded for this sample are fewer than 150,000 clones; about 86% of them occurred a single time. In total, the top ten clones hold around 8.6% of the sample. What was sequenced was peripheral blood. The receptor source for this set is a human donor in a cohort sampled during active COVID-19.

The V gene is TRBV12-3 or TRBV12-4, the J gene TRBJ1-1, with D unclear. The CDR3 runs to 13 residues. The ends were cut back, 6 bases at V and 0 bases at J, with 8 bases in the middle. The CDR3 nucleotides are TGTGCCAGCAGAAAAGCTATGAACACTGAAGCTTTCTTT. This translates into CASRKAMNTEAFF.

This chain uses TRBV18 with TRBJ1-4; TRBD1 agrees at 7 bases. Germline values: CDR1 KGHSH, CDR2 LQKENI. J was trimmed by 1 base and V by 6 bases; bases with no gene match: 2. This CDR3 is 14 amino acids long. CDR3 amino acids: CASSGTVTNEKLFF. The CDR3 DNA is TGTGCCAGCTCGGGGACAGTAACTAATGAAAAACTGTTTTTT.

The genes are TRBV10-2 and TRBJ2-7; a weak D match, TRBD2 (6 bases). Trimming pared 3 bases from V and 0 bases from J, leaving 15 bases between. The CDR3 is 16 amino acids. Per germline, CDR1 WSHSY and CDR2 SAAADI. The CDR3 sequence: CASSEVPSDSSYEQYF. In DNA, the CDR3 is TGCGCCAGCAGTGAAGTCCCTAGCGATTCCTCCTACGAGCAGTACTTC.

The J gene is TRBJ1-1, the V gene TRBV6-1; TRBD1 matches 7 bases. The CDR3 consists of 15 residues. With 3 bases clipped from V and 3 bases from J, the junction kept 7 bases outside the gene matches. Germline loops: CDR1 MNHNS, CDR2 SASEGT. The CDR3 sequence: CASSDANRGHTEAFF. For the CDR3, the DNA is TGTGCCAGCAGTGACGCCAACAGGGGTCACACTGAAGCTTTCTTT.

The chain recombines TRBV27 with TRBJ2-5; D possibly corresponds to TRBD2 (6 bases). Trimming cost V 6 bases and J 5 bases, with 13 bases left between them. This CDR3 is built from 13 residues. CDR1 is MNHEY and CDR2 is SMNVEV in the germline V gene (reference sequence). CDR3 in amino acids: CASRTGVEETQYF. CDR3 DNA sequence: TGTGCCAGCAGGACGGGGGTTGAGGAGACCCAGTACTTC.

V and J are TRBV5-1 and TRBJ2-5, with 8 bases matching TRBD1. This CDR3 region has 16 residues. V dropped 0 bases and J dropped 4; count of bases not matched to a gene: 8. Germline V gene data show CDR1 as SGHRS and CDR2 as YFSETQ. CDR3 protein: CASSLGTGSGRETQYF. Here the CDR3 DNA reads TGCGCCAGCAGCTTGGGGACAGGGAGTGGTCGAGAGACCCAGTACTTC.

The genes are TRBV27 and TRBJ2-1; 11 nucleotides align to TRBD2. The CDR3 runs to 16 residues. V was clipped by 6 bases and J by 2 bases; unmatched bases: 6. CDR1 is MNHEY and CDR2 is SMNVEV in the germline V gene (reference sequence). The CDR3 nucleotides are TGTGCCAGCAGGCAAACTAGCGGGGGCCCCTACAATGAGCAGTTCTTC. This sequence encodes CASRQTSGGPYNEQFF.

This chain connects TRBV27 to TRBJ2-5; 7 nucleotides align to TRBD2. The CDR3 has 15 residues. After removal of 6 bases from V and 7 bases from J, the junction contained 14 bases not matched to a gene. In germline, CDR1 is MNHEY, CDR2 SMNVEV (reference sequence). Here the CDR3 DNA reads TGTGCCAGCAGCCCGCACCGGGGAGGGGAAGGGACCCAGTACTTC. It translates to CASSPHRGGEGTQYF.

This clone appeared a single time. The rearrangement uses TRBV28 and TRBJ2-7, with 7 bases identical to TRBD1. Germline-derived CDR1 and CDR2 are MDHEN and SYDVKM. The CDR3 is made up of 17 amino acids. J was trimmed by 5 bases and V by 4 bases; bases with no gene match: 17. CDR3 bases: TGTGCCAGCAGTTCCACCGAACTCCACAGGGGTCCGGACGAGCAGTACTTC. Amino acid sequence: CASSSTELHRGPDEQYF.

The chain carries TRBV7-8 and TRBJ2-1; 10 bases agree with TRBD1. The V gene's germline CDR1 is SGHVS and CDR2 FQNEAQ. This CDR3 comprises 15 residues. V trimming: 5 bases; J trimming: 4 bases; junction bases outside the gene matches: 5. The CDR3 is CASSTGTGEYNEQFF. The CDR3 region has the DNA TGTGCCAGCAGCACCGGGACAGGGGAATACAATGAGCAGTTCTTC. The full variable domain, rest sourced from reference TRBV7-8 and TRBJ2-1, is GAGVSQSPRYKVAKRGQDVALRCDPISGHVSLFWYQQALGQGPEFLTYFQNEAQLDKSGLPSDRFFAERPEGSVSTLKIQRTQQEDSAVYLCASSTGTGEYNEQFFGPGTRLTVL.

This clone was picked up a small number of times. The chain has TRBV19 and TRBJ2-1, with D maybe TRBD2 (6 bases). The CDR3 consists of 15 residues. Germline V gives CDR1 LNHDA, CDR2 SQIVND (reference sequence). Trimming removed 5 bases from V and 5 bases from J, with 16 bases in between. The CDR3 DNA reads as TGTGCCAGTAGTGGGGGACTCGCCATAAACAATGAGCAGTTCTTC. Protein product: CASSGGLAINNEQFF.

The rearrangement joins TRBV5-4 to TRBJ2-2, with TRBD1 identical over 9 bases. This CDR3 contains 15 residues. J gave up 7 bases and V 4 bases, and 8 bases lay outside the gene matches. Germline V lookup: CDR1 SGHNT, CDR2 YYREEE (reference sequence). The CDR3 nucleotides are TGTGCCAGCAGCAACGGACAGGGGAGAAACGGGGAGCTGTTTTTT. It translates to CASSNGQGRNGELFF. Complete variable domain (other parts from reference TRBV5-4 and TRBJ2-2): ETGVTQSPTHLIKTRGQQVTLRCSSQSGHNTVSWYQQALGQGPQFIFQYYREEENGRGNFPPRFSGLQFPNYSSELNVNALELDDSALYLCASSNGQGRNGELFFGEGSRLTVL.

This chain connects TRBV19 to TRBJ2-5, with D tentatively TRBD2 (6 bases). CDR1 and CDR2 from the germline V gene are LNHDA and SQIVND (reference sequence). V shed 5 bases and J shed 3 bases, with 16 bases lying between them. The CDR3 spans 15 residues. CDR3 loop: CASSPGGTSEETQYF. The CDR3 nucleotides are TGTGCCAGTAGTCCGGGCGGGACGTCCGAAGAGACCCAGTACTTC.

V usage is TRBV27 and J usage is TRBJ2-3; D unclear. The V end was cut by 0 bases, the J end by 1 base, with 11 bases between. The CDR3 runs to 16 residues. The germline gives CDR1 MNHEY, CDR2 SMNVEV (reference sequence). CDR3 sequence: CASSLSPRLGTDTQYF. CDR3 nucleotides: TGTGCCAGCAGTTTATCCCCTAGACTCGGCACAGATACGCAGTATTTT.

The rearrangement links TRBV2 to TRBJ2-4; 7 bases are a match to TRBD1. CDR3 length: 14 residues. Germline V gene data show CDR1 as SNHLY and CDR2 as FYNNEI. The V segment lost 7 bases and the J segment 1 base; nucleotides outside the gene matches: 4. The CDR3 here is CASNPQGAKNIQYF. For the CDR3, the DNA is TGTGCCAGCAACCCACAGGGGGCCAAAAACATTCAGTACTTC.

This rearrangement joins TRBV19 to TRBJ1-2; D is perhaps TRBD1 (5 bases). Trimming took 0 bases from V and 7 from J, leaving 6 bases between them. CDR1 and CDR2 from the germline V gene are LNHDA and SQIVND (reference sequence). This CDR3 contains 12 residues. CDR3 DNA: TGTGCCAGTAGTATAGAGGGGCTTGGCTACACCTTC. Encoded protein: CASSIEGLGYTF.

The J gene is TRBJ1-2, the V gene TRBV10-3; D might be TRBD1 (6 bases). Germline CDR1 ENHRY, CDR2 SYGVKD. The length of the CDR3 is 14 residues. Between the trimmed V and J ends, which lost 2 bases and 11 bases, there was a span of 18 bases. CDR3 sequence: CAISEGIGGTRYTF. Here the CDR3 DNA reads TGTGCCATCAGTGAGGGGATAGGGGGTACCCGGTACACCTTC.

This clone was observed a single time. The rearrangement uses TRBV19 and TRBJ1-1, with TRBD1 matching over 9 bases. The V and J ends lost 1 base and 5 bases, in that order; junction bases with no gene match: 11. CDR1 is LNHDA, CDR2 SQIVND, per germline (reference sequence). CDR3 size: 17 residues. In nucleotides, the CDR3 is TGTGCCAGTAGTATAGCAGCCGGGACAGGGTTCAGGACTGAAGCTTTCTTT. Its translation is CASSIAAGTGFRTEAFF. Filled out from reference TRBV19 and TRBJ1-1, the complete variable domain reads DGGITQSPKYLFRKEGQNVTLSCEQNLNHDAMYWYRQDPGQGLRLIYYSQIVNDFQKGDIAEGYSVSREKKESFPLTVTSAQKNPTAFYLCASSIAAGTGFRTEAFFGQGTRLTVV.

V is TRBV7-9 and J is TRBJ1-6; TRBD1 might be the D (6 bases). The V end lost 5 bases, the J end lost 8 bases, and 16 bases lay between the germline ends. Looked up from germline, CDR1 is SEHNR and CDR2 is FQNEAQ (reference sequence). The CDR3 extends over 15 amino acids. Here the CDR3 reads CASSLGAAEDSPLHF. CDR3 sequence (DNA): TGTGCCAGCAGCCTGGGGGCCGCCGAAGATTCACCCCTCCACTTT.

J is TRBJ2-3 and V is TRBV7-9, with D possibly matching TRBD2 (5 bases). This CDR3 comprises 18 residues. Trimming took 0 bases from V and 1 from J, leaving 17 bases between them. Germline CDR1 and CDR2: SEHNR and FQNEAQ (reference sequence). The CDR3 bases are TGTGCCAGCAGCTTAGCGAGCTCGGGGTCACGACGCACAGATACGCAGTATTTT. Translated: CASSLASSGSRRTDTQYF.

This rearrangement joins TRBV19 to TRBJ2-7; TRBD1 agrees at 7 bases. The length of the CDR3 is 13 residues. J was trimmed by 1 base and V by 6 bases; bases with no gene match: 3. CDR1 and CDR2 from the germline V gene are LNHDA and SQIVND (reference sequence). CDR3 region: CASSPRGSYEQYF. CDR3 nucleotides: TGTGCCAGTAGCCCCAGGGGGTCCTACGAGCAGTACTTC.